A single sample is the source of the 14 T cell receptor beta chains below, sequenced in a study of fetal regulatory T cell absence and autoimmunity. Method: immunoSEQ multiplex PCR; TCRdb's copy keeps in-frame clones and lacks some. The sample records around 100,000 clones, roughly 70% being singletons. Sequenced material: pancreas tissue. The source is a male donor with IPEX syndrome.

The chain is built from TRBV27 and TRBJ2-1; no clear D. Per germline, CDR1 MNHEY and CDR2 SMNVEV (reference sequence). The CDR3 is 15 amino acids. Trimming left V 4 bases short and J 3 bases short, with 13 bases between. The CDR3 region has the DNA TGTGCCAGCAGTTACCAATCGGCCGACTACAATGAGCAGTTCTTC. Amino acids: CASSYQSADYNEQFF.

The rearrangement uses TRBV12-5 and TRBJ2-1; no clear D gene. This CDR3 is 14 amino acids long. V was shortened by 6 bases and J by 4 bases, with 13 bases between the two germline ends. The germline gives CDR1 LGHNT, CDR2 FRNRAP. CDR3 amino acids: CASGGPQLYNEQFF. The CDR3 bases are TGTGCTAGTGGGGGCCCACAGTTATACAATGAGCAGTTCTTC.

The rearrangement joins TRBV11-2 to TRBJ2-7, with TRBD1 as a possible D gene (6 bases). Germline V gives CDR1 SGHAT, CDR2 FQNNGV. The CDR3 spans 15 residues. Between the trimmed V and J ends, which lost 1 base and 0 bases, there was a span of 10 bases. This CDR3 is CASSLGTAVSYEQYF. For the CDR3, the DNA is TGTGCCAGCAGCTTAGGGACAGCGGTCTCCTACGAGCAGTACTTC.

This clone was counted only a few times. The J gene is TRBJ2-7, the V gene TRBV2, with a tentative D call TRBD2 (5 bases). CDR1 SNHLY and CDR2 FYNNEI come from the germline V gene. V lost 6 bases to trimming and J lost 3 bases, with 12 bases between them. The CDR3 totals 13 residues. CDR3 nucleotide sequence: TGTGCCAGCAGGCAGAGGGTCCGCTACGAGCAGTACTTC. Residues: CASRQRVRYEQYF.

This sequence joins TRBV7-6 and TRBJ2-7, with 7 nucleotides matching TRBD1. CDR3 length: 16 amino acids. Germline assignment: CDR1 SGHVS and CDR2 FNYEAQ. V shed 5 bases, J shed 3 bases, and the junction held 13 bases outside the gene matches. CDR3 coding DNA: TGTGCCAGCAGCCCTCGGACAGGCCCAGGAGGCTACGAGCAGTACTTC. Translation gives CASSPRTGPGGYEQYF.

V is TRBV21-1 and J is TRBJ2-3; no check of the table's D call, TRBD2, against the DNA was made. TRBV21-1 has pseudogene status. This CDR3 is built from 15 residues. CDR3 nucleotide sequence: TGTGCCAGCAAGCGGGGACAAGCCCCCACAGATACGCAGTATTTT. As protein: CASKRGQAPTDTQYF.

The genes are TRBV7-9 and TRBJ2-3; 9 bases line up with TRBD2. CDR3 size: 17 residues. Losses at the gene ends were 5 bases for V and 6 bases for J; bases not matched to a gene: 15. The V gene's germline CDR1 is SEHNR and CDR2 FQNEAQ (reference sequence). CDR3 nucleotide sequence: TGTGCCAGCAGCCCTCAGCCCAGCGGGGGGAAGGGGGATACGCAGTATTTT. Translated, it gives CASSPQPSGGKGDTQYF. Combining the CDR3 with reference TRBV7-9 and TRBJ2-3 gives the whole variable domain DTGVSQNPRHKITKRGQNVTFRCDPISEHNRLYWYRQTLGQGPEFLTYFQNEAQLEKSRLLSDRFSAERPKGSFSTLEIQRTEQGDSAMYLCASSPQPSGGKGDTQYFGPGTRLTVL.

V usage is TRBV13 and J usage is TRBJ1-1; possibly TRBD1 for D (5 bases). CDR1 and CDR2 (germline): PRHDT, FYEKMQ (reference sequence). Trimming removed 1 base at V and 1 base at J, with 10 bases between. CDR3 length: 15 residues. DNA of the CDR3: TGTGCCAGCAGCTTAGCGATCGGGGGGAACACTGAAGCTTTCTTT. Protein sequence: CASSLAIGGNTEAFF. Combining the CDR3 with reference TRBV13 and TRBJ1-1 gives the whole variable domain AAGVIQSPRHLIKEKRETATLKCYPIPRHDTVYWYQQGPGQDPQFLISFYEKMQSDKGSIPDRFSAQQFSDYHSELNMSSLELGDSALYFCASSLAIGGNTEAFFGQGTRLTVV.

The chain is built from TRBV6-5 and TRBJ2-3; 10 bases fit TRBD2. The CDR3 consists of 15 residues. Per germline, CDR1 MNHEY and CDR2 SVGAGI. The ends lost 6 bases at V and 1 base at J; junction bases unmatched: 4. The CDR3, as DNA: TGTGCCAGCAGGGGCGGGACTAGCGGCACAGATACGCAGTATTTT. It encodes CASRGGTSGTDTQYF.

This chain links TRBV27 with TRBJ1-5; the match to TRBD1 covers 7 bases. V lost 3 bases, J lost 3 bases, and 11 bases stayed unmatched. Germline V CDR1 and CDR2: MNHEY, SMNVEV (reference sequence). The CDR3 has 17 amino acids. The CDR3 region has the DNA TGTGCCAGCAGTTTGGGGGGAGGGGGCGGCTACAATCAGCCCCAGCATTTT. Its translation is CASSLGGGGGYNQPQHF.

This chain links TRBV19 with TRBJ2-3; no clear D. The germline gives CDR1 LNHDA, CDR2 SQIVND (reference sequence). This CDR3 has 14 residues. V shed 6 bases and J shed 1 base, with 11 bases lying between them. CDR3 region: CASSIGVGTDTQYF. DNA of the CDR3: TGTGCCAGTAGCATCGGTGTCGGCACAGATACGCAGTATTTT.

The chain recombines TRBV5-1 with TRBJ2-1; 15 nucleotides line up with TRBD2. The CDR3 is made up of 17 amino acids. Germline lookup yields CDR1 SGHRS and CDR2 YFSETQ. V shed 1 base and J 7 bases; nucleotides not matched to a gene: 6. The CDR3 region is CASSLRGLAGGKNEQFF. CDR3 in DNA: TGCGCCAGCAGCTTGAGGGGACTAGCGGGAGGAAAGAATGAGCAGTTCTTC.

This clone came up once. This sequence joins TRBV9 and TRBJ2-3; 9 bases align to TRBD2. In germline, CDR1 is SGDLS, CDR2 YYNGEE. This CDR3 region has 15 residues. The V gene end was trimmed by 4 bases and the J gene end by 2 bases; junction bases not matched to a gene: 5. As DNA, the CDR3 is TGTGCCAGCAGCACAATAGCGGGGGCCACAGATACGCAGTATTTT. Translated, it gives CASSTIAGATDTQYF.

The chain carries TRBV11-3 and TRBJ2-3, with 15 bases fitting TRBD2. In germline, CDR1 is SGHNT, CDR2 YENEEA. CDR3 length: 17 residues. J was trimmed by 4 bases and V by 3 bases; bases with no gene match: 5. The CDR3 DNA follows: TGTGCCAGCAGCTTGGGACTAGCGGGGGGATCGGCAGATACGCAGTATTTT. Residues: CASSLGLAGGSADTQYF.